The subject of this entry is one TCR beta chain. Libraries were prepared by immunoSEQ multiplex PCR; TCRdb keeps only in-frame clonotypes and omits some of them. The repertoire consists of roughly 350,000 clones, with more than 85% occurring once and the leading ten covering 15% to 20%. The data were obtained in a study of blood T cell repertoires in COVID-19. Per the germline V gene, CDR1 is MNHEY and CDR2 is SMNVEV (reference sequence). The CDR3 is made up of 12 amino acids. V was clipped by 6 bases and J by 8 bases, with 8 bases between them. This clonotype was obtained from a woman between 25 and 40 years old who had recovered from COVID-19. The sequenced sample was PBMCs or T cells enriched from blood (not recorded which). The chain employs TRBV27 and TRBJ1-6; maybe TRBD1 (5 bases). CDR3 DNA: TGTGCCAGCAGCAGGGTGTATTCACCCCTCCACTTT. It yields the protein CASSRVYSPLHF.